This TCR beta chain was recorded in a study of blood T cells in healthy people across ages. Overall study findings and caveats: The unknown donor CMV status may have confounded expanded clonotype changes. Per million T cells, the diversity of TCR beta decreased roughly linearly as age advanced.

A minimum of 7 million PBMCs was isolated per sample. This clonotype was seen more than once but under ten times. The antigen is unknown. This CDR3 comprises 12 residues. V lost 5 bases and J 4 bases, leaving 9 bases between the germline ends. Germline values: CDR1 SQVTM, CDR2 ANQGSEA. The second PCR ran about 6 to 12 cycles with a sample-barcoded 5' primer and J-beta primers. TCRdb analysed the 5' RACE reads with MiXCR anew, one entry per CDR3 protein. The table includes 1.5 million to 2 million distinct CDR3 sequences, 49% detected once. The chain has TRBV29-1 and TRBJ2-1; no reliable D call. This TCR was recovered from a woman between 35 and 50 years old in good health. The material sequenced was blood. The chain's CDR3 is CSVPGKYNEQFF. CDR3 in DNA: TGCAGCGTTCCTGGGAAATACAATGAGCAGTTCTTC.